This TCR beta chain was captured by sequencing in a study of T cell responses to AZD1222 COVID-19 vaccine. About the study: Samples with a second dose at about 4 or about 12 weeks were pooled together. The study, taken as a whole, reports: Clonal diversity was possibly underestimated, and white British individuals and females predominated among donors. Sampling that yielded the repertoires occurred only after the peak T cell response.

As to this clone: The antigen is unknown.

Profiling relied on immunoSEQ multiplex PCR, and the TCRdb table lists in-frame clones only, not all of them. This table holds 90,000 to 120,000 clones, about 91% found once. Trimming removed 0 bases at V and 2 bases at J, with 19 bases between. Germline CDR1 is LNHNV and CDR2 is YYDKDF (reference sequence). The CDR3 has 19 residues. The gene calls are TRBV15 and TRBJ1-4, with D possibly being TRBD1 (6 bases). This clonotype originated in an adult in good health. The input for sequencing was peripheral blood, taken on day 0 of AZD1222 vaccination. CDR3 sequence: CATSRDRGIPFGTNEKLFF. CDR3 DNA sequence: TGTGCCACCAGCAGAGATAGGGGGATCCCGTTTGGGACTAATGAAAAACTGTTTTTT. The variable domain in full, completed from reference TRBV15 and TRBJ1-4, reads DAMVIQNPRYQVTQFGKPVTLSCSQTLNHNVMYWYQQKSSQAPKLLFHYYDKDFNNEADTPDNFQSRRPNTSFCFLDIRSPGLGDTAMYLCATSRDRGIPFGTNEKLFFGSGTQLSVL.